The 20 T cell receptor beta chains presented below share a single source sample, sequenced in a study of cytomegalovirus exposure and HLA in healthy donors (dated by TCRdb to the late 2010s). The library relied on the immunoSEQ multiplex PCR assay. For the multiplex PCR, a mixture combining 60 forward primers for TCR Vbeta segments and 13 reverse primers for TCR Jbeta segments was used. TCRdb carries this immuneACCESS record with in-frame sequences only. Its versions omit some clonotypes, under half of them owing to an unresolved V gene in the studies checked, with the rest unexplained. The sample table holds roughly 180,000 clones, of which about three quarters were seen once. Around 15% of the sample is in the top ten clones. The material sequenced was PBMCs. These TCRs come from a man between 50 and 59 years old in good health and CMV-seropositive.

The V call is TRBV9, the J call TRBJ2-3; tentative D call: TRBD2 (5 bases). This CDR3 region has 15 residues. Between the trimmed V and J ends, which lost 4 bases and 5 bases, there was a span of 17 bases. The germline CDR1 and CDR2 sequences are SGDLS and YYNGEE. This CDR3 is CASSPPDGKLDTQYF. The CDR3 nucleotides are TGTGCCAGCAGCCCCCCAGACGGGAAGCTAGATACGCAGTATTTT.

CDR3 DNA: TGCGCCAGCAGCTTTGACAGGGTGGGGTACAATGAGCAGTTCTTC. It translates to CASSFDRVGYNEQFF. V gene TRBV4-3 combines with J gene TRBJ2-1, with TRBD1 matching over 7 bases. Trimming cost V 5 bases and J 4 bases; bases outside gene matches: 8. Germline CDR1 and CDR2: LGHNA and YSLEER. CDR3 length equals 15 residues.

The J gene is TRBJ2-3, the V gene TRBV29-1, with 12 bases fitting TRBD1. J was trimmed by 7 bases and V by 7 bases; bases with no gene match: 9. The CDR3 is made up of 14 amino acids. The germline gives CDR1 SQVTM, CDR2 ANQGSEA. CDR3 nucleotide sequence: TGCAGCGCCTACGGGACAGGGGGCGGATATACGCAGTATTTT. Amino acid sequence: CSAYGTGGGYTQYF.

By proportion, this clone is medium-sized. The chain uses TRBV2 and TRBJ1-4; D not resolved. Trimming removed 3 bases at V and 4 bases at J, with 9 bases between. Germline V gives CDR1 SNHLY, CDR2 FYNNEI. This CDR3 region has 14 residues. CDR3 in DNA: TGTGCCAGCAGTGATTCGGCGGATAATGAAAAACTGTTTTTT. Translating gives CASSDSADNEKLFF.

The chain carries TRBV4-1 and TRBJ1-5; possible D gene TRBD1, 6 bases. The CDR3 extends over 13 amino acids. Germline-derived CDR1 and CDR2 are MGHRA and YSYEKL. Trimming took off 3 bases at V and 4 bases at J, with 7 bases between the two ends. The CDR3 loop reads CASSQDRNQPQHF. CDR3 nucleotides: TGCGCCAGCAGCCAGGACAGAAATCAGCCCCAGCATTTT.

The chain combines TRBV13 with TRBJ1-5, with 8 bases fitting TRBD1. The ends lost 3 bases at V and 3 bases at J; junction bases unmatched: 13. CDR1 is PRHDT and CDR2 is FYEKMQ in the germline V gene (reference sequence). The CDR3 contains 18 residues. This CDR3 reads CASSFGQGSAVSNQPQHF. The CDR3 bases are TGTGCCAGCAGCTTTGGACAGGGCTCCGCTGTGTCCAATCAGCCCCAGCATTTT. Drawing the rest from reference TRBV13 and TRBJ1-5, the complete variable domain is AAGVIQSPRHLIKEKRETATLKCYPIPRHDTVYWYQQGPGQDPQFLISFYEKMQSDKGSIPDRFSAQQFSDYHSELNMSSLELGDSALYFCASSFGQGSAVSNQPQHFGDGTRLSIL.

The chain recombines TRBV7-8 with TRBJ2-2; TRBD2 matches at 11 bases. Trimming removed 6 bases from V and 3 bases from J; junction bases left unmatched: 3. The CDR3 sequence is 15 residues long. Germline V lookup: CDR1 SGHVS, CDR2 FQNEAQ. This chain's CDR3 is CASRPTSGDTGELFF. The CDR3 DNA reads TGTGCCAGCAGGCCGACTAGCGGGGACACCGGGGAGCTGTTTTTT.

There are a few counts of this clone. This chain connects TRBV19 to TRBJ1-6; D call uncertain. Germline V gene data show CDR1 as LNHDA and CDR2 as SQIVND (reference sequence). This CDR3 comprises 14 residues. The V gene lost 7 bases and the J gene lost 7 bases, with 14 bases spanning the gap. The CDR3, as DNA: TGTGCCAGTACGTCAGTAGCCGGGAATTCACCCCTCCACTTT. Protein: CASTSVAGNSPLHF.

This sequence joins TRBV19 and TRBJ1-5, with TRBD1 as a possible D gene (5 bases). V lost 5 bases, J lost 2 bases, and 10 bases lay in between. From germline, CDR1 is LNHDA and CDR2 SQIVND (reference sequence). CDR3 size: 14 residues. The CDR3: CASSYQQGNQPQHF. DNA of the CDR3: TGTGCCAGTAGTTACCAACAGGGCAATCAGCCCCAGCATTTT.

J is TRBJ1-2 and V is TRBV6-1; 7 bases align to TRBD1. The ends lost 8 bases at V and 4 bases at J; junction bases unmatched: 7. The CDR3 runs 13 residues. Germline V gene lookup returns CDR1 MNHNS and CDR2 SASEGT. The CDR3 reads CASLRTGVYGYTF. The CDR3 bases are TGTGCCAGCCTGAGAACAGGGGTCTATGGCTACACCTTC.

This clone has a handful of counts. The rearrangement joins TRBV19 to TRBJ1-1; D not certain. Germline V lookup: CDR1 LNHDA, CDR2 SQIVND (reference sequence). Between the trimmed V and J ends, which lost 8 bases and 1 base, there was a span of 20 bases. The CDR3 contains 16 residues. This chain's CDR3 is CASRRAGLLRNTEAFF. Here the CDR3 DNA reads TGTGCCAGTCGAAGAGCGGGTCTTTTAAGGAACACTGAAGCTTTCTTT. Full variable domain (remainder filled in from reference TRBV19 and TRBJ1-1): DGGITQSPKYLFRKEGQNVTLSCEQNLNHDAMYWYRQDPGQGLRLIYYSQIVNDFQKGDIAEGYSVSREKKESFPLTVTSAQKNPTAFYLCASRRAGLLRNTEAFFGQGTRLTVV.

The rearrangement uses TRBV5-8 and TRBJ2-5; TRBD2 matches 10 bases. The DNA matches TRBJ2-7 better at its end, which makes the J call doubtful. Germline values: CDR1 SGHTS, CDR2 YDEGEE. The CDR3 has 15 residues. The CDR3 here is CASSMGLASPYEQYF. The CDR3, as DNA: TGTGCCAGCAGCATGGGACTAGCGAGTCCCTACGAGCAGTACTTC.

The rearrangement joins TRBV27 to TRBJ1-2; unclear D gene. The ends were cut back, 1 base at V and 4 bases at J, with 19 bases in the middle. The CDR3 sequence is 17 residues long. Germline CDR1 is MNHEY and CDR2 is SMNVEV (reference sequence). This CDR3 reads CASSLFTNDGGFYGYTF. In DNA, the CDR3 is TGTGCCAGCAGTTTATTTACCAACGACGGAGGGTTCTATGGCTACACCTTC.

This rearrangement joins TRBV7-3 to TRBJ2-5; perhaps TRBD2 as D (5 bases). Germline V gives CDR1 SGHTA, CDR2 FQGTGA. The CDR3 totals 17 residues. V lost 0 bases and J lost 4, with 18 bases in between. This CDR3 is CASSLTGSGRIAETQYF. DNA for the CDR3: TGTGCCAGCAGCTTAACGGGCAGCGGTCGTATCGCAGAGACCCAGTACTTC.

This clone was seen a few times. The V call is TRBV9, the J call TRBJ2-5; TRBD1 agrees at 9 bases. The CDR3 covers 15 residues. The V gene's germline CDR1 is SGDLS and CDR2 YYNGEE. V was pared by 0 bases and J by 4 bases, with 4 bases of the junction left unmatched. Here the CDR3 DNA reads TGTGCCAGCAGCGTAGCTCCGACAGGGGGAGAGACCCAGTACTTC. Its translation: CASSVAPTGGETQYF.

CDR3 in amino acids: CASSFLGEQYV. The CDR3 DNA reads TGTGCCAGCAGTTTTCTCGGGGAGCAGTACGTC. V gene TRBV28 combines with J gene TRBJ2-7; D remains ambiguous. The length of the CDR3 is 11 residues. The ends were cut back, 3 bases at V and 7 bases at J, with 7 bases in the middle. Looked up from germline, CDR1 is MDHEN and CDR2 is SYDVKM.

The V and J genes are TRBV6-1 and TRBJ1-6; D is undetermined. This CDR3 is 15 amino acids long. Germline V gives CDR1 MNHNS, CDR2 SASEGT. The germline V and J ends were trimmed by 0 bases and 14 bases, with 17 bases remaining between them. CDR3 DNA sequence: TGTGCCAGCAGTGAAGCCCACGTCCCGGGTGTGACCCTCCACTTT. Its translation is CASSEAHVPGVTLHF.

The gene calls are TRBV28 and TRBJ2-1; 11 bases agree with TRBD2. The junction had 4 bases not matched to a gene; V was cut back by 6 bases and J by 3 bases. The CDR3 sequence is 15 residues long. CDR1 is MDHEN and CDR2 is SYDVKM in the germline V gene. The CDR3 DNA reads TGTGCCAGCAGAGATAGCGGGGGGGACTACAATGAGCAGTTCTTC. Residues: CASRDSGGDYNEQFF.

The genes are TRBV7-6 and TRBJ2-5, with 11 nucleotides matching TRBD2. Germline assignment: CDR1 SGHVS and CDR2 FNYEAQ. The CDR3 sequence is 17 residues long. Trimming took 2 bases from V and 2 from J; bases not matched to a gene: 7. The DNA for the CDR3 is TGTGCCAGCAGCTTAACCGTGACTAGCGGGGTGCAAGAGACCCAGTACTTC. Translated: CASSLTVTSGVQETQYF.

The chain has TRBV29-1 and TRBJ2-7; TRBD1 aligns across 7 bases. The V gene's germline CDR1 is SQVTM and CDR2 ANQGSEA. The CDR3 spans 13 residues. Losses at the gene ends were 8 bases for V and 7 bases for J; bases not matched to a gene: 14. CDR3 region: CSFRQGFLGEQYF. Here the CDR3 DNA reads TGCAGCTTCCGACAGGGCTTTCTGGGGGAGCAGTACTTC.